What follows are 7 T cell receptor beta chains derived from one specimen sequenced in a study of T cell responses to AZD1222 COVID-19 vaccine. Sequencing was performed with immunoSEQ multiplex PCR; in TCRdb, only in-frame clones are kept and a portion is missing. The sample carries about 97,000 clones, 84% recorded once. Sequenced material: peripheral blood, taken on day 0 of AZD1222 vaccination. The receptors here all came from an adult in good health.

The rearrangement joins TRBV7-9 to TRBJ2-4; 9 bases line up with TRBD1. J was trimmed by 6 bases and V by 3 bases; bases with no gene match: 6. The CDR3 covers 15 residues. In germline, CDR1 is SEHNR, CDR2 FQNEAQ (reference sequence). CDR3 region: CASSFWTGASNIQYF. The CDR3 DNA reads as TGTGCCAGCAGCTTCTGGACAGGGGCTTCAAACATTCAGTACTTC.

This chain connects TRBV6-6 to TRBJ2-7; D is unresolved. The CDR3 runs 11 residues. V lost 7 bases, J lost 5 bases, and 9 bases lay in between. Germline loops: CDR1 MNHNY, CDR2 SVGAGI (reference sequence). CDR3 nucleotide sequence: TGTGCCAGCATGCGAGACAACGAGCAGTACGTC. Its protein product is CASMRDNEQYV.

V gene TRBV4-2 combines with J gene TRBJ1-2; D gene uncertain. The germline V gene encodes CDR1 LGHNA and CDR2 YNFKEQ. The CDR3 totals 15 residues. Between the trimmed V and J ends, which lost 1 base and 2 bases, there was a span of 11 bases. The CDR3 nucleotides read TGTGCCAGCAGCCAAGGCGGAGGTTCGAACTATGGCTACACCTTC. The encoded protein is CASSQGGGSNYGYTF.

The gene calls are TRBV15 and TRBJ1-4, with D hard to call. The germline gives CDR1 LNHNV, CDR2 YYDKDF (reference sequence). This CDR3 has 12 residues. The V and J ends lost 3 bases and 7 bases respectively, with 6 bases between them. The chain's CDR3 is CATSSWGEKLFF. The CDR3 DNA reads TGTGCCACCAGCAGTTGGGGTGAAAAACTGTTTTTT.

This chain uses TRBV9 with TRBJ2-5; 10 nucleotides align to TRBD2. The J segment lost 5 bases and the V segment lost 2 bases, leaving 3 bases of the junction unmatched. The germline V gene encodes CDR1 SGDLS and CDR2 YYNGEE. The CDR3 contains 14 residues. CDR3 coding DNA: TGTGCCAGCAGCGTCGGACTAGCGGTGGAGACCCAGTACTTC. It yields the protein CASSVGLAVETQYF.

This clone was recorded once. V gene TRBV7-2 combines with J gene TRBJ2-7; 10 bases fit TRBD2. Germline CDR1 SGHTA, CDR2 FQGNSA. The CDR3 has 16 amino acids. Trimming cost V 0 bases and J 6 bases; bases outside gene matches: 8. CDR3 protein: CASSLAQSGRAFEQYF. The CDR3 DNA follows: TGTGCCAGCAGCTTAGCGCAGAGCGGGAGGGCTTTCGAGCAGTACTTC.

The gene calls are TRBV19 and TRBJ1-2, with 8 bases fitting TRBD1. Germline V gene lookup returns CDR1 LNHDA and CDR2 SQIVND (reference sequence). The CDR3 has 12 residues. Unmatched junction bases numbered 4, after V lost 7 bases and J lost 6 bases. The CDR3 protein is CASTDRAHGYTF. The CDR3 nucleotides are TGTGCCAGTACGGACAGGGCCCATGGCTACACCTTC.